A selection of T cell receptor beta chains follows, all from one sample in a study of blood T cell repertoires in COVID-19. Assay used: immunoSEQ multiplex PCR; TCRdb lists only in-frame clones, some missing. The sample yields about 220,000 clones, less than 85% seen once. Sequencing input: peripheral blood. The receptors come from a woman of 80 years or more with acute or convalescent COVID-19. Both conserved end residues are part of each CDR3. A D gene is named only where the DNA matches it firmly. Size is stated for part of the rows, as once, few or many counts, or as a class when the clone is expanded.

j_gene,abundance,d_gene,v_gene,len,CDR3aa,CDR3nt
TRBJ2-3,.,.,TRBV5-4,15,CASSLGGSSTDTQYF,TGTGCCAGCAGTTTGGGTGGCTCTAGCACAGATACGCAGTATTTT
TRBJ1-6,.,.,TRBV19,16,CASSIRGFVDNSPLHF,TGTGCCAGTAGTATCCGGGGATTTGTTGATAATTCACCCCTCCACTTT
TRBJ2-7,.,.,TRBV2,13,CASSARVGLEQYF,TGTGCCAGCAGTGCCAGGGTGGGACTCGAGCAGTACTTC
TRBJ1-5,few,.,TRBV19,14,CASSFQGGDQPQHF,TGTGCCAGTAGTTTCCAGGGAGGGGATCAGCCCCAGCATTTT
TRBJ1-1,.,TRBD1,TRBV7-9,13,CASSRGQGVKAFF,TGTGCCAGCAGCCGGGGACAGGGGGTCAAAGCTTTCTTT
TRBJ2-1,.,TRBD2,TRBV11-2,14,CASSSGLAIHEQFF,TGTGCCAGCAGCTCCGGACTAGCGATCCATGAGCAGTTCTTC
TRBJ1-2,.,TRBD1,TRBV9,15,CASSVDGGQGGGYTF,TGTGCCAGCAGCGTAGATGGCGGACAGGGGGGTGGCTACACCTTC
TRBJ2-2,.,TRBD1,TRBV6-5,14,CASITGANTGELFF,TGTGCCAGCATAACAGGGGCGAACACCGGGGAGCTGTTTTTT
TRBJ1-5,.,.,TRBV9,16,CAGLKGGLSCNQPQHF,TGTGCCGGATTGAAGGGGGGGTTAAGTTGCAATCAGCCCCAGCATTTT
TRBJ1-4,.,.,TRBV5-8,14,CASSLGRGGSPLFF,TGTGCCAGCAGCTTGGGCCGGGGGGGGAGCCCGCTGTTTTTT
TRBJ1-4,.,.,TRBV9,15,CASSSRQDLSEKLFF,TGTGCCAGCAGCTCCCGACAGGACCTGAGCGAAAAACTGTTTTTT
TRBJ1-1,.,.,TRBV9,14,CASSVGGMNTEAFF,TGTGCCAGCAGCGTTGGGGGGATGAACACTGAAGCTTTCTTT
TRBJ1-1,.,.,TRBV7-9,13,CAIHRVRNTEAFF,TGTGCCATTCACAGGGTTCGGAACACTGAAGCTTTCTTT
TRBJ1-5,.,.,TRBV28,16,CASSVGGSHSNQPQHF,TGTGCCAGCAGTGTGGGGGGATCTCATAGCAATCAGCCCCAGCATTTT
TRBJ2-6,.,TRBD1,TRBV2,18,CASSGRQGAISGANVLTF,TGTGCCAGCAGTGGTAGACAGGGGGCGATTTCTGGGGCCAACGTCCTGACTTTC
TRBJ2-5,few,TRBD2,TRBV5-1,15,CASSLEAGGPETQYF,TGCGCCAGCAGCTTGGAGGCGGGGGGGCCAGAGACCCAGTACTTC
TRBJ2-2,.,TRBD1,TRBV11-3,17,CASSPRRRTGGTGELFF,TGTGCCAGCAGCCCCAGGAGGCGGACAGGGGGCACCGGGGAGCTGTTTTTT
TRBJ2-3,.,.,TRBV11-3,14,CASSLAPNTDTQYF,TGTGCCAGCAGCTTAGCCCCCAACACAGATACGCAGTATTTT
TRBJ2-2,.,.,TRBV6-5,12,CASSRQSRELFF,TGTGCCAGCAGCAGACAGTCGCGGGAGCTGTTTTTT
TRBJ1-2,.,.,TRBV18,16,CASSHSNRGGNYGYTF,TGTGCCAGCTCACACTCCAACCGGGGGGGAAACTATGGCTACACCTTC
TRBJ1-3,.,.,TRBV12-3/TRBV12-4,13,CASRRTTGNTIYF,TGTGCCAGCAGGAGGACAACAGGAAACACCATATATTTT
TRBJ1-5,few,TRBD1,TRBV5-1,14,CASSPDREGQPQHF,TGCGCCAGCAGCCCGGACAGGGAGGGCCAGCCCCAGCATTTT
TRBJ1-2,.,.,TRBV15,13,CATSNLRGDGYTF,TGTGCCACCAGCAATCTCAGGGGAGATGGCTACACCTTC
TRBJ1-6,.,.,TRBV10-3,13,CATSDSGSSPLHF,TGTGCCACTTCGGACAGCGGATCATCACCCCTCCACTTT
TRBJ1-2,.,TRBD1,TRBV7-2,14,CASSLGGQAYGYTF,TGTGCCAGCAGCTTAGGAGGACAGGCCTATGGCTACACCTTC
TRBJ1-3,.,.,TRBV4-1,16,CASSQEGSPSGNTIYF,TGCGCCAGCAGCCAAGAGGGCAGCCCCTCTGGAAACACCATATATTTT
TRBJ2-5,.,TRBD2,TRBV2,15,CASSAQRGAQETQYF,TGTGCCAGCAGTGCTCAGCGGGGGGCTCAAGAGACCCAGTACTTC
TRBJ2-1,.,.,TRBV5-1,14,CASSLALVNNEQFF,TGCGCCAGCAGCTTGGCCCTTGTAAACAATGAGCAGTTCTTC